The clone carrying this T cell receptor beta chain was counted a few times. Its cognate antigen is unknown. The germline V gene encodes CDR1 LNHDA and CDR2 SQIVND (reference sequence). With 4 bases removed from V and 6 bases from J, the gap between germline ends came to 13 bases. This CDR3 comprises 15 residues. This specimen comes from a study of cytomegalovirus exposure and HLA in healthy donors. The PCR made use of 60 Vbeta and 13 Jbeta primers. The assay was immunoSEQ multiplex PCR, and TCRdb's table has in-frame clones only and misses some. Found here are more than 150,000 clones, around 80% of them singletons; the top ten hold about 1.6%. Study-level results: In a later analysis, the majority of CMV-associated beta chains seemingly showed HLA restriction. CMV antigen specificity of three CMV-associated chains was confirmed in vitro.

The chain couples TRBV19 to TRBJ1-6; a possible D gene is TRBD1 (6 bases). Sequencing input: PBMCs. The receptor comes from a man between 18 and 35 years old in good health and CMV-seronegative. The CDR3 spells CASSKTGLFNSPLHF. The DNA of the CDR3 is TGTGCCAGTAGTAAGACAGGCCTGTTTAATTCACCCCTCCACTTT.